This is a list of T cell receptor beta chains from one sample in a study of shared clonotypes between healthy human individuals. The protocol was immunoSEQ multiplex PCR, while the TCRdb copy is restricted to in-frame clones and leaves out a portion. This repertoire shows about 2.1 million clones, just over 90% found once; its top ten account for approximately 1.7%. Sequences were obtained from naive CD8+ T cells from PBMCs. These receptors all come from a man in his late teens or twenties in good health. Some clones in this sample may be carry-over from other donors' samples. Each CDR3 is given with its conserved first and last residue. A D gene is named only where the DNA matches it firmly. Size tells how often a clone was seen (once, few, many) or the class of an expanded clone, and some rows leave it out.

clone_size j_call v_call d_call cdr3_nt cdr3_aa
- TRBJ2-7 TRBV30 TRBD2 TGTGCCTGGGACCTAGCGGGAGGTTCCCACGAGCAGTACTTC CAWDLAGGSHEQYF
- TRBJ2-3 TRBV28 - TGTGCCAGCAGTCCCCGGGATACGCAGTATTTT CASSPRDTQYF
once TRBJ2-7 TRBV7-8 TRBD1 TGTGCCAGCAGCTTATCCCAACGGACAGGCCACTACGAGCAGTACTTC CASSLSQRTGHYEQYF
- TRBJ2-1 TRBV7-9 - TGTGCCAGCAGCTTAGCAGGGGTCTACAATGAGCAGTTCTTC CASSLAGVYNEQFF
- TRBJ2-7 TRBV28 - TGTGCCAGCAGTTTATTCATACCCCCGGCGGAGTTCTCCTACGAGCAGTACTTC CASSLFIPPAEFSYEQYF
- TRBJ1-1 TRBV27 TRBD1 TGTGCCAGCAGTCCAGGGGGCGCGGGCACTGAAGCTTTCTTT CASSPGGAGTEAFF
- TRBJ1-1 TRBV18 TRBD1 TGTGCCAGCTCAAGGGACAGAGGGAACACTGAAGCTTTCTTT CASSRDRGNTEAFF
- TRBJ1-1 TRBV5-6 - TGTGCCAGCAGCGATGCGACAGGTGAAGCTTTCTTT CASSDATGEAFF
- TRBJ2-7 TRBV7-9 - TGTGCCAGCAGCTTATTAGGGACGGGCGAGCAGTACTTC CASSLLGTGEQYF
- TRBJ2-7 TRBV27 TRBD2 TGTGCCAGCAGTCCGGCGGGACTAGCGACCTACGAGCAGTACTTC CASSPAGLATYEQYF
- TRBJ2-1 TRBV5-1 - TGCGCCAGCAGCTTGGCCGGGGCCCCCCATGAGCAGTTCTTC CASSLAGAPHEQFF
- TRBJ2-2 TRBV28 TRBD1 TGTGCCAGCAGTTTCTGGGGGACAGGTAACACCGGGGAGCTGTTTTTT CASSFWGTGNTGELFF
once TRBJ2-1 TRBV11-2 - TGTGCCAGCAGCTTAGGAGGGGCGCGGCGGGAGTTCTTC CASSLGGARREFF
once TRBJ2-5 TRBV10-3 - TGTGCCATCAGTGAGTCGCCCGTACGGGGAGTGGAAGAGACCCAGTACTTC CAISESPVRGVEETQYF
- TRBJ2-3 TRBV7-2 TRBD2 TGTGCCAGCAGCCAGGGGCTGGTGGGGACTAGCGGGAGCACAGATACGCAGTATTTT CASSQGLVGTSGSTDTQYF
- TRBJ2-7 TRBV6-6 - TGTGCCAGCAGTTACAGCGAAGTCAGGTTCTACGAGCAGTACTTC CASSYSEVRFYEQYF
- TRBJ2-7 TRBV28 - TGTGCCAGCAGTTTATCCGCAGGGCCCTACGAGCAGTACTTC CASSLSAGPYEQYF
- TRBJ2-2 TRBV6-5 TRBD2 TGTGCCAGCAGTTTAGCGGGAGAGGGCACCGGGGAGCTGTTTTTT CASSLAGEGTGELFF
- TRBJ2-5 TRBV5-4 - TGTGCCAGCAGCTTGTTTCCCGGGCAGCAAGAGACCCAGTACTTC CASSLFPGQQETQYF
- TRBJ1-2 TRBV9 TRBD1 TGTGCCAGCAGCGGACGACAGGGAAGCTATGGCTACACCTTC CASSGRQGSYGYTF
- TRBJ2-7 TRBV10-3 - TGTGCCATCAGGACTTCTCCCGACGAGCAGTACTTC CAIRTSPDEQYF
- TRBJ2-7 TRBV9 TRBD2 TGTGCCAGCAGCGCCGCGGGGGGGCCCTCCTACGAGCAGTACTTC CASSAAGGPSYEQYF
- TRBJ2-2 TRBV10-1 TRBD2 TGCGCCAGCCGGGGGGACACCGGGGAGCTGTTTTTT CASRGDTGELFF
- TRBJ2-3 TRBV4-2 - TGTGCCAGCAGCCAAGATACCGGCCAGGGCACAGATACGCAGTATTTT CASSQDTGQGTDTQYF
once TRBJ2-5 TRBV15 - TGTGCCACCAGCCGCGGAGGGCCAGAGACCCAGTACTTC CATSRGGPETQYF
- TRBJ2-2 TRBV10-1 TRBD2 TGCGCCAGCAGTGAGTCACCGGGACTAGGAACCGGGGAGCTGTTTTTT CASSESPGLGTGELFF
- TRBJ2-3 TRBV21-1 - TGTGCCAGCAGCAGACAAGCGGGAGGCACAGATACGCAGTATTTT CASSRQAGGTDTQYF
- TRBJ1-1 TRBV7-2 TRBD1 TGTGCCAGCAGCTCGACAGGGGGTGGCCACACTGAAGCTTTCTTT CASSSTGGGHTEAFF
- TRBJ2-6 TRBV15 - TGTGCCACCAGCATACCGACCAGGCATGGGGCCAACGTCCTGACTTTC CATSIPTRHGANVLTF
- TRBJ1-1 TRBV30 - TGTGCCTGGAAGTTAATCGCTGAAGCTTTCTTT CAWKLIAEAFF
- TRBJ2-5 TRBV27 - TGTGCCAGCAGTTTAATAGGTTGGAGACAAGAGACCCAGTACTTC CASSLIGWRQETQYF
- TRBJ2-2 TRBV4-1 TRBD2 TGCGCCAGCAGCCTCCGACGGGGAGGGACCGCCACCGGGGAGCTGTTTTTT CASSLRRGGTATGELFF
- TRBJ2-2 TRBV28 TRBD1 TGTGCCAGCAGTGGGACAGGGTTGGGCACCGGGGAGCTGTTTTTT CASSGTGLGTGELFF
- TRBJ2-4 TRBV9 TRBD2 TGTGCCAGCAGCGTGGAACCGGGACTACCATCTTTAGAACAAAACATTCAGTACTTC CASSVEPGLPSLEQNIQYF
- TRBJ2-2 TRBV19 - TGTGCCAGTAGGCCGAGGACCGTCGCGAACACCGGGGAGCTGTTTTTT CASRPRTVANTGELFF
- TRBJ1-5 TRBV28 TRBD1 TGTGCCACCTCCGGGACAGTCCAATCGATCAAGAGGCCCCAGCATTTT CATSGTVQSIKRPQHF
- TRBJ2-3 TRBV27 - TGTGCCAGCAGGGCCGCGAGTTTCACAGATACGCAGTATTTT CASRAASFTDTQYF
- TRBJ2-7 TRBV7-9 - TGTGCCATCCAGACCGAGGGTATGACCGAGCAGTACTTC CAIQTEGMTEQYF
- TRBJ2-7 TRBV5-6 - TGTGCCAGCAGCTTGAGTAGAGTTTACGAGCAGTACTTC CASSLSRVYEQYF
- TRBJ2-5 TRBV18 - TGTGCCAGCTCACGGACAGACCAAGAGACCCAGTACTTC CASSRTDQETQYF
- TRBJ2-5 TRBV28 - TGTGCCAGCACGCCGGCAGGACATTACCAAGAGACCCAGTACTTC CASTPAGHYQETQYF
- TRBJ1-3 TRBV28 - TGTGCCAGCAGCCTACCGAACCCTGGGACTGCTGGAAACACCATATATTTT CASSLPNPGTAGNTIYF
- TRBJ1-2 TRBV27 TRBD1 TGTGCCAGCAGTTTAATTGGGACAGGGTATGGCTACACCTTC CASSLIGTGYGYTF
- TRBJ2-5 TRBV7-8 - TGTGCCAGCAACTCCGACTTAGAAGAGACCCAGTACTTC CASNSDLEETQYF
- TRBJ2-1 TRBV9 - TGTGCCAGCAGCCCCGTAGCGGAAATCCTCAATGAGCAGTTCTTC CASSPVAEILNEQFF
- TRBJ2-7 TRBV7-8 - TGTGCCAGCAGCTTCCGGCCGCGTAGCGACTCCTACGAGCAGTACTTC CASSFRPRSDSYEQYF
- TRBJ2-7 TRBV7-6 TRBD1 TGTGCCAGCTCCGGGGACAGCTACGAGCAGTACTTC CASSGDSYEQYF
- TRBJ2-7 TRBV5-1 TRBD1 TGCGCCAGCAGCTGGGAGCCCCACAGGGGCCTAACCTACGAGCAGTACTTC CASSWEPHRGLTYEQYF
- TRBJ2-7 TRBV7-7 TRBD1 TGTGCCAGCAGCCCCGGGACAGGGGGCTTCTACGAGCAGTACTTC CASSPGTGGFYEQYF
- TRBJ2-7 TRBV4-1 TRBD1 TGCGCCAGCAGCCAATTACAGGGGGCGAGCCTCTACGAGCAGTACTTC CASSQLQGASLYEQYF
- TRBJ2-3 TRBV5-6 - TGTGCCAGCAGCTTGGGTGAATCGTTCACAGATACGCAGTATTTT CASSLGESFTDTQYF
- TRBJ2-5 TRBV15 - TGTGCCACCAGCGGACGGACAAGAGGACTCTTGAGAGAGACCCAGTACTTC CATSGRTRGLLRETQYF
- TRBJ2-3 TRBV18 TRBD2 TGTGCCAGCTCACCGCCTAGCGGGAGCCCAGATACGCAGTATTTT CASSPPSGSPDTQYF
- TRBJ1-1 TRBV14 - TGTGCCAGCAGCCAAAACGGGAACACTGAAGCTTTCTTT CASSQNGNTEAFF
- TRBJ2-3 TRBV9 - TGTGCCAGCAGCCCCCCTGGGGGCACAGATACGCAGTATTTT CASSPPGGTDTQYF
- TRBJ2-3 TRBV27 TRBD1 TGTGCCAGCAGTCTGGGGACAGGGTGGGCAGATACGCAGTATTTT CASSLGTGWADTQYF
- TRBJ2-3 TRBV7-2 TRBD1 TGTGCCAGCAGCTATCCGGGACAGGGTATTACAGATACGCAGTATTTT CASSYPGQGITDTQYF
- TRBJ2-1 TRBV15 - TGTGCCACCAGCAGTGCCAACAATGAGCAGTTCTTC CATSSANNEQFF
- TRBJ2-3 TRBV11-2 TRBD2 TGTGCCAGCAGACCAACGGGCCTAGCGGGAGTGGCGCAGTATTTT CASRPTGLAGVAQYF
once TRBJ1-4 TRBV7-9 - TGTGCCAGCAGCCCCGGGACGGTGGTCGTTGGAGGTGAAAAACTGTTTTTT CASSPGTVVVGGEKLFF